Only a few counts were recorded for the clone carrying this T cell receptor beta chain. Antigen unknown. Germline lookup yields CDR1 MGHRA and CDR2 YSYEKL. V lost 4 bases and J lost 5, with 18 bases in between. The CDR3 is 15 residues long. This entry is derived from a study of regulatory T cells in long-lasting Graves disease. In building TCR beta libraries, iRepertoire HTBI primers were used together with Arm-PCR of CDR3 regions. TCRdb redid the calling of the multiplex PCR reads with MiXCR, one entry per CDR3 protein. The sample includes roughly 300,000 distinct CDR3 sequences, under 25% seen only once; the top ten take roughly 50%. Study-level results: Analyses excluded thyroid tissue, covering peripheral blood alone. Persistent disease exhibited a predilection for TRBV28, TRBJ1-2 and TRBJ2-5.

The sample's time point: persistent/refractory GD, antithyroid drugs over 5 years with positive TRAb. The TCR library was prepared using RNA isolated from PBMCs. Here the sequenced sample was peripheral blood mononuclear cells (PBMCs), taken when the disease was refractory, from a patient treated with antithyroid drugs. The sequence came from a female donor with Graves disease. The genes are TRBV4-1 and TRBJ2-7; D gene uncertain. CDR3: CASSPIGPFGDEQYF. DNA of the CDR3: TGCGCCAGCAGCCCCATAGGACCGTTTGGGGACGAGCAGTACTTC.